This passage covers 26 T cell receptor beta chains from one sample sequenced in a study of PD-L1 blockade in urothelial cancer. This sample's time point: peripheral blood 6 weeks after treatment start. Using immunoSEQ multiplex PCR, the repertoire was profiled, and TCRdb retains in-frame clones only, with some absent. The sample includes about 27,000 clones, 82% of them seen just once. This specimen was PBMCs, taken around atezolizumab (anti-PD-L1) treatment. The receptors were sampled from a man aged 65 to 85 with urothelial cancer.

The chain employs TRBV2 and TRBJ2-1; the D is unclear. CDR3 size: 12 residues. V was pared by 6 bases and J by 2 bases, with 5 bases between. CDR1 is SNHLY, CDR2 FYNNEI, per germline. The CDR3 coding sequence is TGTGCCAGCAGCTCCCCCTACAATGAGCAGTTCTTC. It yields the protein CASSSPYNEQFF.

This sequence joins TRBV9 and TRBJ2-3; 11 positions agree with TRBD2. Germline CDR1 is SGDLS and CDR2 is YYNGEE. CDR3 length: 15 residues. V shed 0 bases and J 6 bases; nucleotides not matched to a gene: 3. DNA of the CDR3: TGTGCCAGCAGCGTAGATAGCGGGAGGGGGGATACGCAGTATTTT. This codes for CASSVDSGRGDTQYF.

This clone occurred a few times. The V call is TRBV5-4, the J call TRBJ2-1, with 8 bases fitting TRBD2. CDR1 is SGHNT and CDR2 is YYREEE in the germline V gene (reference sequence). The CDR3 is made up of 17 amino acids. Germline trimming cut 1 base from V and 10 bases from J; bases unmatched to any gene: 16. As DNA, the CDR3 is TGTGCCAGCAGCTTGTTTGGTTCACTAGCGGCCCTCCAAGAGCAGTTCTTC. Its protein is CASSLFGSLAALQEQFF.

The CDR3 protein is CASSRDRSGSYEQYF. The CDR3 region has the DNA TGTGCCAGCAGCCGCGACAGATCTGGGTCCTACGAGCAGTACTTC. The chain combines TRBV6-5 with TRBJ2-7; D possibly corresponds to TRBD1 (5 bases). The CDR3 is 15 amino acids. The germline V and J ends were trimmed by 6 bases and 1 base, with 16 bases remaining between them. Germline-derived CDR1 and CDR2 are MNHEY and SVGAGI.

V is TRBV7-2 and J is TRBJ1-1; maybe TRBD1 (6 bases). CDR1 is SGHTA and CDR2 is FQGNSA in the germline V gene. The CDR3 is made up of 16 amino acids. V lost 4 bases and J lost 0, with 15 bases in between. Here the CDR3 reads CASSSGQTLMNTEAFF. CDR3 nucleotide sequence: TGTGCCAGCAGCTCCGGACAGACACTAATGAACACTGAAGCTTTCTTT.

The V and J genes are TRBV5-1 and TRBJ2-4; D might be TRBD2 (6 bases). CDR3 length equals 17 residues. Germline CDR1 and CDR2: SGHRS and YFSETQ. The ends were cut back, 4 bases at V and 2 bases at J, with 19 bases in the middle. The CDR3 region is CASSPLYRELSKNIQYF. The CDR3 DNA sequence: TGCGCCAGCAGCCCCCTCTATCGGGAGCTGTCCAAAAACATTCAGTACTTC.

The chain has TRBV19 and TRBJ1-2, with TRBD1 matching 9 bases. The CDR3 consists of 15 residues. Germline loops: CDR1 LNHDA, CDR2 SQIVND (reference sequence). V trimming: 5 bases; J trimming: 4 bases; junction bases outside the gene matches: 8. CDR3 sequence reads: CASSPFGQGSYGYTF. CDR3 DNA: TGTGCCAGTAGTCCCTTCGGACAGGGGAGCTATGGCTACACCTTC.

The chain employs TRBV29-1 and TRBJ2-3, with D perhaps TRBD2 (5 bases). V dropped 5 bases and J dropped 8 bases, with 17 bases sitting between them. Looked up from germline, CDR1 is SQVTM and CDR2 is ANQGSEA. There are 13 residues in the CDR3. The CDR3 DNA follows: TGCAGCGTTTCCGCGGGTGTTCCCCCTACGCAGTATTTT. Protein product: CSVSAGVPPTQYF.

This chain links TRBV7-7 with TRBJ2-1; 9 bases agree with TRBD1. V lost 5 bases and J lost 6; bases outside the gene matches: 2. This CDR3 contains 13 residues. CDR1 is SSHAT, CDR2 FNYEAQ, per germline (reference sequence). The CDR3 DNA follows: TGTGCCAGCAGCCAGGACAGGGGCAATGAGCAGTTCTTC. Amino acids: CASSQDRGNEQFF.

The gene calls are TRBV5-1 and TRBJ2-2, with TRBD1 matching 8 bases. The CDR3 totals 18 residues. The germline V gene has CDR1 SGHRS and CDR2 YFSETQ. The V and J ends lost 4 bases and 1 base, in that order; junction bases with no gene match: 12. The CDR3 nucleotides read TGCGCCAGCAGCGGAAGCGTTTGGACAGGGATGAACACCGGGGAGCTGTTTTTT. It yields the protein CASSGSVWTGMNTGELFF.

This clone is labeled as medium-sized. This chain joins TRBV10-3 and TRBJ2-7; D possibly corresponds to TRBD2 (5 bases). V lost 6 bases to trimming and J lost 5 bases, with 20 bases between them. The germline gives CDR1 ENHRY, CDR2 SYGVKD. The CDR3 runs 15 residues. The CDR3 reads CAISQLVPGSHEQYF. In DNA, the CDR3 is TGTGCCATCAGCCAACTAGTCCCCGGGTCCCACGAGCAGTACTTC.

The chain couples TRBV6-1 to TRBJ2-3, with D possibly being TRBD2 (6 bases). V dropped 4 bases and J dropped 1 base, with 9 bases sitting between them. The V gene's germline CDR1 is MNHNS and CDR2 SASEGT. The CDR3 runs 14 residues. For the CDR3, the DNA is TGTGCCAGCAGTGGACTAGGAGGCACAGATACGCAGTATTTT. Amino acids: CASSGLGGTDTQYF.

The chain couples TRBV7-9 to TRBJ1-1; perhaps TRBD1 as D (5 bases). Trimming stripped 3 bases from V and 1 base from J, with 6 bases between. Germline V CDR1 and CDR2: SEHNR, FQNEAQ (reference sequence). CDR3 length: 13 residues. The CDR3 spells CASSFQGNTEAFF. The DNA for the CDR3 is TGTGCCAGCAGCTTCCAGGGGAACACTGAAGCTTTCTTT.

This chain uses TRBV27 with TRBJ2-1; 7 nucleotides match TRBD2. J was trimmed by 2 bases and V by 3 bases; bases with no gene match: 4. The length of the CDR3 is 15 residues. Germline-derived CDR1 and CDR2 are MNHEY and SMNVEV (reference sequence). CDR3 in amino acids: CASSFGLGTYNEQFF. The CDR3 DNA reads as TGTGCCAGCAGTTTCGGACTAGGGACCTACAATGAGCAGTTCTTC.

The J gene is TRBJ1-5, the V gene TRBV29-1; 8 bases align to TRBD1. With 7 bases clipped from V and 4 bases from J, the junction kept 9 bases outside the gene matches. The germline CDR1 and CDR2 sequences are SQVTM and ANQGSEA. The CDR3 length is 14 residues. The CDR3 region has the DNA TGCAGCGCCGGTACCGGGACAGGTAATCAGCCCCAGCATTTT. Protein sequence: CSAGTGTGNQPQHF.

This clone showed up just a few times. The chain is built from TRBV19 and TRBJ2-7; TRBD2 aligns across 8 bases. The CDR3 runs 16 residues. Germline values: CDR1 LNHDA, CDR2 SQIVND (reference sequence). The V segment lost 6 bases and the J segment 2 bases; nucleotides outside the gene matches: 12. The CDR3 DNA is TGTGCCAGTAGGCAAAGGGTGGGACTAGAGCCCTACGAGCAGTACTTC. Translating gives CASRQRVGLEPYEQYF.

The chain carries TRBV5-4 and TRBJ2-5, with unresolved D. The CDR3 extends over 13 amino acids. The V end was cut by 2 bases, the J end by 3 bases, with 8 bases between. Germline values: CDR1 SGHNT, CDR2 YYREEE (reference sequence). DNA for the CDR3: TGTGCCAGCAGCTTCCGACACGAAGAGACCCAGTACTTC. It is translated as CASSFRHEETQYF.

The chain has TRBV19 and TRBJ2-1; possible D gene TRBD2, 5 bases. V shed 1 base and J shed 2 bases, with 9 bases lying between them. The germline V gene has CDR1 LNHDA and CDR2 SQIVND (reference sequence). The CDR3 has 15 residues. The CDR3 is CASSIGTPTYNEQFF. CDR3 nucleotide sequence: TGTGCCAGTAGTATAGGGACTCCGACCTACAATGAGCAGTTCTTC.

V usage is TRBV19 and J usage is TRBJ2-5, with 14 nucleotides matching TRBD2. CDR1 LNHDA and CDR2 SQIVND come from the germline V gene (reference sequence). V lost 4 bases, J lost 1 base, and 8 bases stayed unmatched. This CDR3 comprises 18 residues. CDR3 residues: CASSSTRGLAGVQETQYF. The CDR3 nucleotides read TGTGCCAGTAGTAGCACGAGGGGACTAGCGGGAGTCCAAGAGACCCAGTACTTC. The full variable domain, its missing parts supplied by reference TRBV19 and TRBJ2-5, is DGGITQSPKYLFRKEGQNVTLSCEQNLNHDAMYWYRQDPGQGLRLIYYSQIVNDFQKGDIAEGYSVSREKKESFPLTVTSAQKNPTAFYLCASSSTRGLAGVQETQYFGPGTRLLVL.

The chain employs TRBV5-1 and TRBJ2-7; no firm D call. Trimming removed 0 bases at V and 1 base at J, with 8 bases between. The CDR3 covers 14 residues. Germline CDR1 and CDR2: SGHRS and YFSETQ. The CDR3 is CASSLDGGSYEQYF. The DNA of the CDR3 is TGCGCCAGCAGCTTGGACGGCGGTTCCTACGAGCAGTACTTC.

The V and J genes are TRBV29-1 and TRBJ2-7; the match to TRBD1 covers 8 bases. With V trimmed by 1 base and J by 1 base, 6 bases remained unmatched. This CDR3 has 15 amino acids. Germline CDR1 is SQVTM and CDR2 is ANQGSEA. CDR3 sequence (DNA): TGCAGCGTTGAAGGGCGACAGGGGATTTCCTACGAGCAGTACTTC. Protein sequence: CSVEGRQGISYEQYF.

The chain is built from TRBV5-1 and TRBJ2-5, with 10 bases lining up with TRBD2. The germline V gene has CDR1 SGHRS and CDR2 YFSETQ. With V trimmed by 1 base and J by 5 bases, 5 bases remained unmatched. The CDR3 is 15 residues long. CDR3 in amino acids: CASSLYLAGEETQYF. The CDR3 nucleotides read TGCGCCAGCAGCTTGTATCTAGCGGGAGAGGAGACCCAGTACTTC.

Only a few counts were recorded for this clone. The CDR3 DNA follows: TGTGCCAGCAGCTCCGGTGCGACACAAGAGACCCAGTACTTC. Its translation is CASSSGATQETQYF. The chain links TRBV7-9 to TRBJ2-5; no clear D gene. Germline-derived CDR1 and CDR2 are SEHNR and FQNEAQ (reference sequence). CDR3 length: 14 amino acids. Trimming took off 4 bases at V and 2 bases at J, with 11 bases between the two ends.

This clone was observed a few times. This rearrangement joins TRBV10-3 to TRBJ1-2; 7 bases are shared with TRBD1. V lost 7 bases, J lost 6 bases, and 14 bases stayed unmatched. The CDR3 extends over 15 amino acids. CDR1 and CDR2 from the germline V gene are ENHRY and SYGVKD. The DNA of the CDR3 is TGTGCCATCAAAGGCCAGGGGGTATTGAGGGATGGCTACACCTTC. Its protein is CAIKGQGVLRDGYTF.

The chain carries TRBV5-4 and TRBJ2-7, with a tentative D call TRBD2 (5 bases). Germline CDR1 and CDR2: SGHNT and YYREEE (reference sequence). V lost 6 bases to trimming and J lost 3 bases, with 13 bases between them. This CDR3 has 13 residues. The CDR3 loop is CASIPDGGYEQYF. The DNA of the CDR3 is TGTGCCAGCATCCCCGACGGAGGCTACGAGCAGTACTTC.

The rearrangement links TRBV14 to TRBJ2-1; 12 bases align to TRBD2. CDR1 and CDR2 (germline): SGHDN, FVKESK. The CDR3 spans 16 residues. The J segment lost 5 bases and the V segment lost 11 bases, leaving 13 bases of the junction unmatched. The CDR3 bases are TGTGCCGTCGGGACTAGCGGGCCCTGGGGAGACAATGAGCAGTTCTTC. As protein: CAVGTSGPWGDNEQFF.